Listed below are T cell receptor beta chains from one sample, sequenced in a study of T cells in Graves' hyperthyroidism and ophthalmopathy. TCRdb passed the multiplex PCR reads through MiXCR, listing each CDR3 protein once. The data contain approximately 600,000 distinct CDR3 sequences, roughly 15% of them seen just once; the ten biggest clones take up around 4.1%. Material: blood. Receptors were obtained from a woman in her thirties or forties with Graves' ophthalmopathy. Both conserved end residues are part of each CDR3. A D gene is named only where the DNA matches it firmly. Expanded clones get a size class; other rows say once, few or many, or leave the size out.

cdr3_nt | cdr3_aa | v_call | d_call | j_call | clone_size
TGCGCCAGCAGCTTGGAGGGACAGGCCCAGGGAGGCTACACCTTC | CASSLEGQAQGGYTF | TRBV5-1 | TRBD1 | TRBJ1-2 | many
TGTGCCAGCAGTCAGGGACTAGCGGCAAACGAGCAGTACTTC | CASSQGLAANEQYF | TRBV12-3/TRBV12-4 | TRBD2 | TRBJ2-7 | once
TGTGCCAGCAGCTTAGATAGCGGGGGAAGCTCCTACGAGCAGTACTTC | CASSLDSGGSSYEQYF | TRBV11-2 | TRBD2 | TRBJ2-7 | many
TGTGCCAGCAGTGGCGGGATCGGCCAAGGGACCCAGTACTTC | CASSGGIGQGTQYF | TRBV2 | . | TRBJ2-5 | many
TGTGCCAGCTCACCACCCAGGGACAGTTACGAGCAGTACTTC | CASSPPRDSYEQYF | TRBV18 | TRBD1 | TRBJ2-7 | .
TGTGCCAGCACCCTCCCAAAGGGATTGAACACCGGGGAGCTGTTTTTT | CASTLPKGLNTGELFF | TRBV12-3/TRBV12-4 | . | TRBJ2-2 | many
TGTGCCAGCAGCGATAGACTAGCGGGAGAATCAAACACCGGGGAGCTGTTTTTT | CASSDRLAGESNTGELFF | TRBV11-2 | TRBD2 | TRBJ2-2 | many
TGTGCCAGCAGCTTAACAAGGGAGGCTGAAGCTTTCTTT | CASSLTREAEAFF | TRBV7-3 | . | TRBJ1-1 | many
TGTGCCAGCAGTGAATGGGGGGGAAGGCAGCAAGAGACCCAGTACTTC | CASSEWGGRQQETQYF | TRBV25-1 | TRBD2 | TRBJ2-5 | many
TGTGCCAGCGGACGGTCCTACGAGCAGTACTTC | CASGRSYEQYF | TRBV19 | . | TRBJ2-7 | many
TGTGCCAGCAGCCAACAGGCAGACTATGGCTACACCTTC | CASSQQADYGYTF | TRBV7-9 | . | TRBJ1-2 | many
TGTGCCTGGAGTGTAGGGCAGATTTTACCCTACGAGCAGTACTTC | CAWSVGQILPYEQYF | TRBV30 | . | TRBJ2-7 | .
TGTGCCAGCAGCCAAGGGGAAAGTAAAAATCAGCCCCAGCATTTT | CASSQGESKNQPQHF | TRBV4-2 | . | TRBJ1-5 | many
TGTGCCAGCAGTTACGGGCGGGGGGACTCCTACGAGCAGTACTTC | CASSYGRGDSYEQYF | TRBV6-5 | TRBD2 | TRBJ2-7 | many